This TCR beta chain was obtained from a study of blood T cell repertoires in COVID-19. Study-level background: The samples span acute and convalescent COVID-19 from the United States, Italy and Spain. Sample material is recorded as cDNA or gDNA derived from T cells, B-cell-depleted T cells, or PBMCs.

The CDR3 totals 20 residues. The V segment lost 0 bases and the J segment 3 bases; nucleotides outside the gene matches: 13. Germline assignment: CDR1 KGHSH and CDR2 LQKENI. The age range of participants was 18 to 89 years, with residence in about 25 US areas. Recovered participants had two consecutive negative NP/OP PCR tests, healthcare professional clearance, or symptom resolution. Sequencing used immunoSEQ multiplex PCR; TCRdb keeps in-frame clones, though not all of them. Here the sample spans roughly 200,000 clones, 85% being singletons. The chain couples TRBV18 to TRBJ2-1; 11 bases are shared with TRBD2. Source material: PBMCs or T cells enriched from blood (not recorded which). This clonotype was obtained from a man aged 35-49 years who had recovered from COVID-19. The CDR3 nucleotides are TGTGCCAGCTCACCACCAACAGGGTTTCGGACTAGCGGGCTCTACAATGAGCAGTTCTTC. Protein product: CASSPPTGFRTSGLYNEQFF. The whole variable domain, filled in from reference TRBV18 and TRBJ2-1, reads NAGVMQNPRHLVRRRGQEARLRCSPMKGHSHVYWYRQLPEEGLKFMVYLQKENIIDESGMPKERFSAEFPKEGPSILRIQQVVRGDSAAYFCASSPPTGFRTSGLYNEQFFGPGTRLTVL.